This T cell receptor (beta chain) stems from a study of cytomegalovirus exposure and HLA in healthy donors. Findings of the study overall: A reported reduction in N-insertions relative to the 666-donor mean was seen in an Asian-associated ancestry cluster in a later analysis. Common viral pathogens seemed to be connected with several of the most significant clusters, according to a later analysis. There were some public TCRs occurring in many donors, but most TCR sequences were rare.

All donors participated as healthy donors of bone marrow. Germline CDR1 is SGHAT and CDR2 is FQNNGV. Trimming took 5 bases from V and 14 from J; bases not matched to a gene: 12. CDR3 length: 15 amino acids. Notes on this clone: No antigen is known for it.

This PCR relied on a set of 60 Vbeta primers and 13 Jbeta primers. Sequencing was performed with immunoSEQ multiplex PCR; in TCRdb, only in-frame clones are kept and a portion is missing. The sample yields roughly 99,000 clones, approximately 76% seen once. The chain links TRBV11-2 to TRBJ1-6; 10 bases agree with TRBD1. Sequencing was carried out using PBMCs. The receptor comes from a man aged 18 to 29 in good health and CMV-seronegative. The CDR3 region has the DNA TGTGCCAGCAGCCCAACCGGGACAGGGGTGGTCACCCTCCACTTT. Translated, it gives CASSPTGTGVVTLHF.